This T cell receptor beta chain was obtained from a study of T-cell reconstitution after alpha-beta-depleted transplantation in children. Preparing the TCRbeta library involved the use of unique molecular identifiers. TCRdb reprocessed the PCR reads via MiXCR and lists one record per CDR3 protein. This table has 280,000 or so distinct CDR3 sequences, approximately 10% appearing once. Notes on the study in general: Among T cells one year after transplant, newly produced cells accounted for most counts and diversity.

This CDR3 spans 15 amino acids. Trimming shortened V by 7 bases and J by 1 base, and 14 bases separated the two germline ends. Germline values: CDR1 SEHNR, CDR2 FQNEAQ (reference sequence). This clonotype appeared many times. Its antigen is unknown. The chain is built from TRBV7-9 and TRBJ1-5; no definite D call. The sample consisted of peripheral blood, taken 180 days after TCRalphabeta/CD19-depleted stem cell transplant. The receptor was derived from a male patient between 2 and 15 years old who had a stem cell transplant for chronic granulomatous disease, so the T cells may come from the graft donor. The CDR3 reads CASTSNMGSNQPQHF. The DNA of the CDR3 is TGTGCCAGCACCTCCAACATGGGCAGCAATCAGCCCCAGCATTTT.